This TCR beta chain derives from a study of tissue T cells after allogeneic stem cell transplantation. Sequencing of TCRbeta CDR3 at survey depth gave sequences and template counts. Data came from immunoSEQ multiplex PCR; TCRdb stores just in-frame clones and leaves some out. Seen here are approximately 6,600 clones, 40% to 60% observed once, and the top ten hold 7% to 9%. Time point described: mouse harvest day 7 after allogeneic transplant. Mouse grafts combined 10^7 T-cell-depleted bone marrow cells with 10^6 splenic CD5+ T cells. Study results and caveats: This small cohort was clinically heterogeneous, and sampling depth was a limitation. Within patients, tissue anatomy strongly shaped TCR repertoire composition. In patients and mice, blood and spleen missed much of tissue repertoire.

CDR1 and CDR2 (germline): SNHLY, FYNGKV (reference sequence). V was pared by 4 bases and J by 1 base, with 4 bases between. The CDR3 extends over 12 amino acids. This clone appeared once. Its target is unknown. Gene names and germline refer to mouse. The read ends 1 residue before the CDR3 terminus; that terminus is restored from the germline J gene. Other DNA sequences in this sample translate to the same CDR3. The chain links TRBV3 to TRBJ1-1; D gene uncertain. Specimen: lymph node tissue. The sequence was collected from a female BALB/c mouse given C57BL/6 T cells with graft-versus-host disease after an allogeneic hematopoietic cell transplant. The DNA read from the CDR3 is TGTGCCAGCAGCTCGGGAAACACAGAAGTCTTC. Translation gives CASSSGNTEVF. In full, the CDR3 is CASSSGNTEVFF.